The 29 T cell receptor beta chains below were found in one sample sequenced in a study of T-cell memory formation after mild COVID-19. MiXCR, run by TCRdb on the 5' RACE reads, gives a single entry per CDR3 protein. The table has fewer than 650,000 distinct CDR3 sequences, roughly 22% seen once. Sequencing was done on a sample of PBMCs or a T cell subset sorted from them (not recorded which). These receptors were taken from an adult woman who had mild COVID-19 (a few samples of this study predate the infection). Cell type and time point are not known.

This clonotype was counted only a few times. The chain uses TRBV20-1 and TRBJ1-1; D might be TRBD1 (5 bases). This CDR3 has 12 amino acids. In germline, CDR1 is DFQATT, CDR2 SNEGSKA (reference sequence). Between the trimmed V and J ends, which lost 5 bases and 5 bases, there was a span of 12 bases. In DNA form, the CDR3 reads TGCAGTGCTCACCAGGGAGGAACTGAAGCTTTCTTT. Encoded protein: CSAHQGGTEAFF.

This clonotype was observed many times. V and J are TRBV12-3 or TRBV12-4 and TRBJ1-2, with TRBD1 matching 8 bases. Losses at the gene ends were 6 bases for V and 2 bases for J; bases not matched to a gene: 2. The CDR3 is 13 residues long. CDR3 loop: CASRRQGNYGYTF. CDR3 nucleotide sequence: TGTGCCAGCAGACGACAGGGGAACTATGGCTACACCTTC.

This clonotype was counted between two and nine times. The chain is built from TRBV12-3 or TRBV12-4 and TRBJ2-5, with D perhaps TRBD2 (6 bases). V gave up 7 bases and J gave up 2 bases, with 17 bases separating them. This CDR3 contains 15 residues. CDR3 protein: CASKPGGAPQETQYF. Here the CDR3 DNA reads TGTGCCAGCAAGCCAGGCGGGGCACCACAAGAGACCCAGTACTTC.

The V and J genes are TRBV7-9 and TRBJ2-5, with no clear D. Trimming took 5 bases from V and 5 from J, leaving 18 bases between them. Per the germline V gene, CDR1 is SEHNR and CDR2 is FQNEAQ (reference sequence). The CDR3 runs 15 residues. The CDR3 loop is CASSPLRFGRETQYF. CDR3 sequence (DNA): TGTGCCAGCAGCCCCTTGCGTTTCGGGCGGGAGACCCAGTACTTC.

The chain employs TRBV10-2 and TRBJ2-7, with D possibly called TRBD1 or TRBD2 (6 bases each). V was clipped by 10 bases and J by 3 bases, with 13 bases between them. From germline, CDR1 is WSHSY and CDR2 SAAADI. The CDR3 runs to 12 residues. CDR3 nucleotide sequence: TGCGCCACAGGGGAGGCCGACTACGAGCAGTACTTC. Protein sequence: CATGEADYEQYF.

The chain joins TRBV29-1 to TRBJ2-5; no reliable D call. Trimming took off 3 bases at V and 5 bases at J, with 10 bases between the two ends. CDR3 length equals 12 residues. Per germline, CDR1 SQVTM and CDR2 ANQGSEA. This CDR3 reads CSVESPSETQYF. CDR3 nucleotides: TGCAGCGTTGAGTCGCCCTCGGAGACCCAGTACTTC.

The chain links TRBV6-1 to TRBJ1-1; D uncertain. The germline gives CDR1 MNHNS, CDR2 SASEGT. The CDR3 has 13 amino acids. V lost 3 bases to trimming and J lost 5 bases, with 10 bases between them. The CDR3 sequence is CASSEDERTEAFF. For the CDR3, the DNA is TGTGCCAGCAGTGAGGACGAAAGGACTGAAGCTTTCTTT.

This clonotype came up many times. The rearrangement joins TRBV5-6 to TRBJ1-1; D remains ambiguous. CDR3 length: 14 amino acids. The germline V gene has CDR1 SGHDT and CDR2 YYEEEE. V was shortened by 0 bases and J by 1 base, with 7 bases between the two germline ends. The CDR3 DNA reads TGTGCCAGCAGCTTGGGTCTTGGGAACACTGAAGCTTTCTTT. It specifies CASSLGLGNTEAFF.

V is TRBV11-2 and J is TRBJ1-2; tentatively, D is TRBD1 (5 bases). The CDR3 runs to 15 residues. V was pared by 7 bases and J by 1 base, with 16 bases between. Germline CDR1 SGHAT, CDR2 FQNNGV. CDR3 in amino acids: CASTLRDGYNYGYTF. CDR3 bases: TGTGCCAGCACACTCCGGGACGGATATAACTATGGCTACACCTTC.

This clonotype was found many times. The CDR3 region has the DNA TGCGCCAGCAGCTTGGGGCGCCAGGGGAGAGGCGTTAATGAAAAACTGTTTTTT. Translating it yields CASSLGRQGRGVNEKLFF. The chain has TRBV5-1 and TRBJ1-4; the D gene is possibly TRBD1 (6 bases). Trimming took off 0 bases at V and 4 bases at J, with 19 bases between the two ends. The CDR3 is 18 amino acids. Germline lookup yields CDR1 SGHRS and CDR2 YFSETQ.

There are a few counts of this clonotype. The chain employs TRBV4-3 and TRBJ2-1; the match to TRBD2 covers 11 bases. The germline CDR1 and CDR2 sequences are LGHNA and YSLEER. The J segment lost 8 bases and the V segment lost 0 bases, leaving 6 bases of the junction unmatched. This CDR3 region has 16 residues. CDR3 region: CASSQDIFSGGDEQFF. The CDR3 coding sequence is TGCGCCAGCAGCCAAGATATTTTTAGCGGGGGGGATGAGCAGTTCTTC.

This sequence joins TRBV7-9 and TRBJ2-1; no definite D call. V was shortened by 4 bases and J by 2 bases, with 15 bases between the two germline ends. The CDR3 is 16 amino acids. Germline-derived CDR1 and CDR2 are SEHNR and FQNEAQ (reference sequence). Here the CDR3 reads CASSSRGGPPYNEQFF. The CDR3 DNA is TGTGCCAGCAGCTCCCGTGGCGGCCCCCCCTACAATGAGCAGTTCTTC.

The chain uses TRBV4-1 and TRBJ1-1; TRBD1 might be the D (6 bases). V lost 2 bases and J 8 bases, leaving 15 bases between the germline ends. This CDR3 contains 14 residues. In germline, CDR1 is MGHRA, CDR2 YSYEKL. CDR3 sequence reads: CASSQILRGSEAFF. DNA of the CDR3: TGCGCCAGCAGCCAAATTTTGAGGGGGTCGGAAGCTTTCTTT.

The chain is built from TRBV29-1 and TRBJ2-7; D is perhaps TRBD1 (5 bases). Trimming stripped 6 bases from V and 5 bases from J, with 17 bases between. CDR3 length: 13 amino acids. Germline values: CDR1 SQVTM, CDR2 ANQGSEA. The CDR3 loop is CSVVTSGHHEQYF. The CDR3 DNA follows: TGCAGCGTAGTCACGAGTGGACATCACGAGCAGTACTTC.

V usage is TRBV4-2 and J usage is TRBJ1-5, with unresolved D. Germline-derived CDR1 and CDR2 are LGHNA and YNFKEQ. The CDR3 is 16 amino acids. The V gene lost 2 bases and the J gene lost 0 bases, with 11 bases spanning the gap. The CDR3 spells CASSQNGVYSNQPQHF. As DNA, the CDR3 is TGTGCCAGCAGCCAAAACGGGGTTTATAGCAATCAGCCCCAGCATTTT.

There are many counts of this clonotype. V gene TRBV12-3 or TRBV12-4 combines with J gene TRBJ1-4, with TRBD1 as a possible D gene (6 bases). V lost 7 bases and J lost 8, with 23 bases in between. This CDR3 region has 16 residues. CDR3 bases: TGTGCCAGCACCCTAAGCAGGGGAACCTCAACCGAAAAACTGTTTTTT. Residues: CASTLSRGTSTEKLFF.

V usage is TRBV13 and J usage is TRBJ2-7, with TRBD2 matching over 9 bases. Trimming took 3 bases from V and 3 from J; bases not matched to a gene: 3. Germline CDR1 PRHDT, CDR2 FYEKMQ (reference sequence). The CDR3 spans 14 residues. Here the CDR3 reads CASSFSGRYYEQYF. The CDR3 coding sequence is TGTGCCAGCAGCTTTAGCGGGAGATACTACGAGCAGTACTTC.

This clonotype has only a few counts. The V call is TRBV5-4, the J call TRBJ2-3; D uncertain. The V end lost 4 bases, the J end lost 14 bases, and 17 bases lay between the germline ends. This CDR3 has 12 residues. Germline-derived CDR1 and CDR2 are SGHNT and YYREEE (reference sequence). CDR3: CASSPQSDSWYF. The CDR3 nucleotides read TGTGCCAGCAGCCCCCAGTCGGATTCATGGTATTTT.

The chain employs TRBV15 and TRBJ1-5, with 9 bases that match TRBD1. This CDR3 spans 14 amino acids. Per germline, CDR1 LNHNV and CDR2 YYDKDF (reference sequence). Germline trimming cut 5 bases from V and 4 bases from J; bases unmatched to any gene: 3. The CDR3 protein is CATSRGQGNQPQHF. The CDR3 nucleotides read TGTGCCACCAGCCGGGGACAGGGAAATCAGCCCCAGCATTTT.

This clonotype was observed a few times. The chain uses TRBV14 and TRBJ1-3; TRBD1 matches at 9 bases. The junction had 6 bases not matched to a gene; V was cut back by 4 bases and J by 2 bases. The CDR3 runs to 16 residues. CDR1 is SGHDN and CDR2 is FVKESK in the germline V gene. The CDR3 coding sequence is TGTGCCAGCAGCCCAGGACAGGGGAGACCTGGAAACACCATATATTTT. The encoded protein is CASSPGQGRPGNTIYF.

This clonotype has just a few counts. V gene TRBV7-2 combines with J gene TRBJ1-5, with 7 bases matching TRBD1. The V and J ends lost 5 bases and 10 bases, in that order; junction bases with no gene match: 17. Looked up from germline, CDR1 is SGHTA and CDR2 is FQGNSA. This CDR3 spans 16 amino acids. CDR3 DNA sequence: TGTGCCAGCAGCCCGAGCGGGACAGCCCGGGGGAGACCCCAGCATTTT. Translation gives CASSPSGTARGRPQHF.

This chain links TRBV7-9 with TRBJ1-2, with TRBD1 matching 8 bases. J gave up 0 bases and V 6 bases, and 15 bases lay outside the gene matches. Germline values: CDR1 SEHNR, CDR2 FQNEAQ (reference sequence). This CDR3 region has 18 residues. CDR3 nucleotides: TGTGCCAGCAGTCCATTCTCCGACAGGGGAGAAGCTAACTATGGCTACACCTTC. Protein sequence: CASSPFSDRGEANYGYTF.

This rearrangement joins TRBV7-8 to TRBJ1-3; D ambiguous. Germline V gives CDR1 SGHVS, CDR2 FQNEAQ. Trimming pared 5 bases from V and 0 bases from J, leaving 17 bases between. This CDR3 has 17 residues. CDR3 sequence (DNA): TGTGCCAGCAGCCCACCGGGCCCACCTCTCTCTGGAAACACCATATATTTT. It codes for CASSPPGPPLSGNTIYF.

The rearrangement links TRBV7-3 to TRBJ1-1; D gene unclear. Trimming took off 5 bases at V and 1 base at J, with 11 bases between the two ends. Germline-derived CDR1 and CDR2 are SGHTA and FQGTGA. This CDR3 spans 14 amino acids. The CDR3 nucleotides read TGTGCCAGCAGCCATCGGACGGCGAACACTGAAGCTTTCTTT. It translates to CASSHRTANTEAFF.

CDR3 in amino acids: CASSQRGLHRTEAFF. In DNA form, the CDR3 reads TGTGCCAGCAGCCAACGCGGGCTCCACAGGACTGAAGCTTTCTTT. This sequence joins TRBV6-5 and TRBJ1-1; D perhaps matches TRBD1 (5 bases). The CDR3 runs to 15 residues. V lost 6 bases to trimming and J lost 5 bases, with 19 bases between them. From germline, CDR1 is MNHEY and CDR2 SVGAGI.

CDR3: CSVEDLPHRGETYNEQFF. CDR3 sequence (DNA): TGCAGCGTTGAAGACCTCCCCCACAGGGGAGAAACCTACAATGAGCAGTTCTTC. The rearrangement joins TRBV29-1 to TRBJ2-1, with TRBD1 matching 7 bases. Germline CDR1 is SQVTM and CDR2 is ANQGSEA. The CDR3 sequence is 18 residues long. V was clipped by 0 bases and J by 2 bases; unmatched bases: 13.

This clonotype was seen once. The chain is built from TRBV12-3 or TRBV12-4 and TRBJ2-7; D might be TRBD1 or TRBD2, each matching 5 bases. The CDR3 is 11 residues long. The germline V and J ends were trimmed by 6 bases and 5 bases, with 8 bases remaining between them. The CDR3 is CASRGEDEQYF. The CDR3 DNA reads TGTGCCAGCAGGGGGGAAGACGAGCAGTACTTC.

This clonotype was counted only a few times. The rearrangement uses TRBV20-1 and TRBJ2-2; 7 nucleotides line up with TRBD1. Germline assignment: CDR1 DFQATT and CDR2 SNEGSKA (reference sequence). J was trimmed by 3 bases and V by 5 bases; bases with no gene match: 3. The CDR3 sequence is 13 residues long. CDR3 residues: CSAPTGDTGELFF. The DNA for the CDR3 is TGCAGTGCTCCTACAGGGGACACCGGGGAGCTGTTTTTT.

The chain combines TRBV9 with TRBJ2-3; no reliable D call. The CDR3 is 17 amino acids. Germline V CDR1 and CDR2: SGDLS, YYNGEE. Deletions cut 3 bases from V and 0 bases from J, with 17 bases between. CDR3 coding DNA: TGTGCCAGCAGCGACATCCTTAGTGCCTCAAGCACAGATACGCAGTATTTT. Its translation: CASSDILSASSTDTQYF.